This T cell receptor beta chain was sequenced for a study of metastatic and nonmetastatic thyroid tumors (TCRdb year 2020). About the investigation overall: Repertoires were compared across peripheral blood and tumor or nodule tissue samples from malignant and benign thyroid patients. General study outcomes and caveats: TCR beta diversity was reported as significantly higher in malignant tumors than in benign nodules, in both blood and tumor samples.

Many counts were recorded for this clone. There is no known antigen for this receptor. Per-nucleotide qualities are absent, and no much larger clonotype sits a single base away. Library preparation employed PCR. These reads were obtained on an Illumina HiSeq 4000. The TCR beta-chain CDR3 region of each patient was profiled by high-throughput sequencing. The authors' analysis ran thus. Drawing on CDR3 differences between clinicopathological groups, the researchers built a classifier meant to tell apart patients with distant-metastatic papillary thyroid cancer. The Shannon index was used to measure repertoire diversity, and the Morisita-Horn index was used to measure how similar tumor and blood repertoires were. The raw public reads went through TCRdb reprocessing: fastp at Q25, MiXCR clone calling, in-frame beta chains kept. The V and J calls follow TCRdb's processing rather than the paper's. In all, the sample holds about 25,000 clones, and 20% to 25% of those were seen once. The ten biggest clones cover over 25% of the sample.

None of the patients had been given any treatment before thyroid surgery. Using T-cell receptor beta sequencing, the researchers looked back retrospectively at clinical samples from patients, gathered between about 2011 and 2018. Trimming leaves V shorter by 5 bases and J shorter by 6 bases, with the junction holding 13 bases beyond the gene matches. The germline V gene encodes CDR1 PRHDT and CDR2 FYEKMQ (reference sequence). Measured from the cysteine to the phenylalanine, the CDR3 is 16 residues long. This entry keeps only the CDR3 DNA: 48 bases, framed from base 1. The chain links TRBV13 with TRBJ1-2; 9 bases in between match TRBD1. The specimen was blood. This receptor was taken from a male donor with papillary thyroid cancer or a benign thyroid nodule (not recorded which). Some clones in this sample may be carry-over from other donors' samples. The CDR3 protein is CASSQGGVQGAHGYTF. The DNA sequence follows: TGTGCCAGCAGCCAGGGGGGGGTACAGGGGGCGCATGGCTACACCTTC.